Given below is one TCR beta chain in context. Its antigen remains unidentified. Nominally healthy donors were sampled, though unrecorded immune exposures were likely. With 60 Vbeta and 13 Jbeta primers, the PCR was carried out. Here immunoSEQ multiplex PCR was the method, and the copy in TCRdb shows in-frame clones only, minus some. This sample has under 95,000 clones, with over 60% found just once. The sample is drawn from a study of cytomegalovirus exposure and HLA in healthy donors. Study-level points and caveats: Presence/absence analyses treated sequencing depth as roughly uniform across donors. In a later analysis, TCR beta V- and J-gene trimming was associated with a missense DCLRE1C variant. Later analysis revealed greater clonal expansion in HLA-associated TCR beta chains than in equally common others.

V lost 0 bases to trimming and J lost 5 bases; unmatched junction nucleotides: 7. CDR3 size: 16 residues. Germline CDR1 reads SGHAT; CDR2 reads FQNNGV. The J gene is TRBJ2-5, the V gene TRBV11-2; TRBD2 matches 9 bases. What was sequenced was PBMCs. The TCR sequence derives from a male donor in good health and CMV-seronegative. CDR3 nucleotides: TGTGCCAGCAGCTTAGACTCAGCGGGAGGAGGGGAGACCCAGTACTTC. It specifies CASSLDSAGGGETQYF. The variable domain in full, with the rest retrieved from reference TRBV11-2 and TRBJ2-5, is EAGVAQSPRYKIIEKRQSVAFWCNPISGHATLYWYQQILGQGPKLLIQFQNNGVVDDSQLPKDRFSAERLKGVDSTLKIQPAKLEDSAVYLCASSLDSAGGGETQYFGPGTRLLVL.